The 27 T cell receptor beta chains below all came from one sample that was sequenced in a study of T-cell reconstitution after alpha-beta-depleted transplantation in children. A TCRbeta library incorporating unique molecular identifiers was prepared. MiXCR, applied by TCRdb to the PCR reads, yields one record per CDR3 protein. Here the sample spans approximately 85,000 distinct CDR3 sequences, roughly 16% being singletons. The sample here was PBMCs, mostly from graft donor cells, taken 180 days after TCRalphabeta/CD19-depleted stem cell transplant. These receptors all come from a male patient aged 2-9 years who had a stem cell transplant for acute lymphoblastic leukemia, so the T cells may come from the graft donor.

The sample holds many counts of this clonotype. The chain joins TRBV7-9 to TRBJ2-1, with 13 bases identical to TRBD2. CDR3 size: 15 residues. The V and J ends lost 4 bases and 6 bases, in that order; junction bases with no gene match: 3. Germline CDR1 SEHNR, CDR2 FQNEAQ (reference sequence). CDR3 residues: CASSSWTSGGNEQFF. The CDR3 DNA is TGTGCCAGCAGCTCGTGGACTAGCGGGGGCAATGAGCAGTTCTTC.

The table lists this clonotype with a few counts. J is TRBJ2-2 and V is TRBV5-6; D possibly uses TRBD1 or TRBD2 (6 bases each). Germline-derived CDR1 and CDR2 are SGHDT and YYEEEE. Trimming left V 1 base short and J 3 bases short, with 13 bases between. The CDR3 runs to 16 residues. CDR3 sequence: CASSLSGADYTGELFF. Here the CDR3 DNA reads TGTGCCAGCAGCTTGTCGGGGGCGGATTACACCGGGGAGCTGTTTTTT.

In this sample, this clonotype turned up a few times. CDR3 region: CASSSKLAGETQYF. As DNA, the CDR3 is TGTGCCAGCAGCTCCAAACTAGCAGGAGAGACCCAGTACTTC. The rearrangement joins TRBV7-7 to TRBJ2-5; the D gene is possibly TRBD2 (6 bases). Germline CDR1 is SSHAT and CDR2 is FNYEAQ (reference sequence). The V and J ends lost 4 bases and 4 bases respectively, with 13 bases between them. CDR3 length: 14 residues.

The table lists this clonotype with many counts. The CDR3 protein is CASSLEVGTQYF. In nucleotides, the CDR3 is TGTGCCAGCAGCTTAGAAGTGGGTACGCAGTATTTT. This sequence joins TRBV7-2 and TRBJ2-3; D is ambiguous. The CDR3 contains 12 residues. Germline V CDR1 and CDR2: SGHTA, FQGNSA. Trimming took off 1 base at V and 8 bases at J, with 7 bases between the two ends.

The rearrangement joins TRBV20-1 to TRBJ2-7; D possibly corresponds to TRBD2 (5 bases). Germline CDR1 and CDR2: DFQATT and SNEGSKA (reference sequence). Trimming shortened V by 1 base and J by 4 bases, and 11 bases separated the two germline ends. The CDR3 extends over 13 amino acids. CDR3 nucleotides: TGCAGTGCTAGAGGAGGGTTGGGGTACGAGCAGTACTTC. Its translation: CSARGGLGYEQYF.

This clonotype was detected only a few times. This rearrangement joins TRBV11-2 to TRBJ2-7; D tentatively fits TRBD1 or TRBD2 (5 bases each). The CDR3 is made up of 15 amino acids. Trimming removed 1 base from V and 1 base from J, with 11 bases in between. Germline values: CDR1 SGHAT, CDR2 FQNNGV. The CDR3 region is CASSLGGTASYEQYF. The CDR3 nucleotides are TGTGCCAGCAGCTTAGGGGGGACGGCTTCCTACGAGCAGTACTTC.

The gene calls are TRBV5-6 and TRBJ2-4; D perhaps matches TRBD2 (6 bases). V lost 2 bases and J lost 9, with 12 bases in between. This CDR3 has 13 residues. The germline V gene has CDR1 SGHDT and CDR2 YYEEEE. As DNA, the CDR3 is TGTGCCAGCAGCTTTGGAGGGAGAGGCATTCAGTACTTC. This translates into CASSFGGRGIQYF.

This clonotype has ten or more counts. This chain links TRBV12-3 or TRBV12-4 with TRBJ2-7; D is possibly TRBD2 (6 bases). This CDR3 has 14 amino acids. The V gene lost 6 bases and the J gene lost 0 bases, with 12 bases spanning the gap. CDR3 region: CASRRRDPSYEQYF. In DNA, the CDR3 is TGTGCCAGCAGACGGAGGGATCCCTCCTACGAGCAGTACTTC.

With respect to this clonotype: Possible read error: a much larger clone is one base away. V gene TRBV7-8 combines with J gene TRBJ1-5; D gene uncertain. Per the germline V gene, CDR1 is SGHVS and CDR2 is FQNEAQ. The CDR3 is made up of 16 amino acids. CDR3 sequence (DNA): TGTGCCAGCAGCTTAGAGGGTTTGGTGGGCAATCAGCCCCAGCTTTTT. It encodes CASSLEGLVGNQPQLF.

This clonotype was observed a handful of times. The J gene is TRBJ1-3, the V gene TRBV12-3 or TRBV12-4; D gene uncertain. There are 13 residues in the CDR3. Trimming cost V 2 bases and J 0 bases, with 2 bases left between them. CDR3 sequence: CASSLNSGNTIYF. The DNA for the CDR3 is TGTGCCAGCAGTTTAAACTCTGGAAACACCATATATTTT.

The J gene is TRBJ2-3, the V gene TRBV7-2; TRBD2 matches at 15 bases. This CDR3 region has 17 residues. V was clipped by 4 bases and J by 4 bases; unmatched bases: 6. CDR1 is SGHTA, CDR2 FQGNSA, per germline. CDR3 sequence (DNA): TGTGCCAGCAGCTCAGGGACTAGCGGGGGGCCGGCAGATACGCAGTATTTT. Amino acids: CASSSGTSGGPADTQYF.

This clonotype was counted at least ten times. V usage is TRBV5-5 and J usage is TRBJ2-7; D is unclear. The CDR3 is 11 amino acids. The germline V gene has CDR1 SGHKS and CDR2 YYEKEE (reference sequence). Trimming removed 2 bases from V and 2 bases from J, with 2 bases in between. The CDR3 sequence: CASSLTYEQYF. The CDR3 DNA reads TGTGCCAGCAGCTTAACCTACGAGCAGTACTTC.

This clonotype turned up a few times. The chain links TRBV27 to TRBJ2-5; D gene ambiguous. Germline CDR1 and CDR2: MNHEY and SMNVEV (reference sequence). CDR3 length equals 13 residues. V shed 6 bases and J shed 5 bases, with 13 bases lying between them. The DNA of the CDR3 is TGTGCCAGCAGCCAGGTGCCGGGCGAGACCCAGTACTTC. Protein product: CASSQVPGETQYF.

The table lists this clonotype with many counts. The CDR3 sequence is CASSARHRDRRDIQYF. The CDR3, as DNA: TGCGCCAGCAGCGCAAGACACCGGGACAGGCGGGACATTCAGTACTTC. The chain is built from TRBV5-1 and TRBJ2-4; 8 nucleotides agree with TRBD1. CDR3 length: 16 amino acids. V was pared by 4 bases and J by 8 bases, with 14 bases of the junction left unmatched. Germline V gene sequence: CDR1 SGHRS, CDR2 YFSETQ.

The table lists this clonotype with a few counts. The chain joins TRBV28 to TRBJ1-6; TRBD1 is a possible D gene (5 bases). This CDR3 is 15 amino acids long. V was pared by 8 bases and J by 7 bases, with 18 bases between. Germline CDR1 and CDR2: MDHEN and SYDVKM. The CDR3 sequence: CASGHRDGRNSPLHF. For the CDR3, the DNA is TGTGCCAGCGGACACCGGGACGGGAGGAATTCACCCCTCCACTTT. Together with reference TRBV28 and TRBJ1-6, the CDR3 gives the full variable domain: DVKVTQSSRYLVKRTGEKVFLECVQDMDHENMFWYRQDPGLGLRLIYFSYDVKMKEKGDIPEGYSVSREKKERFSLILESASTNQTSMYLCASGHRDGRNSPLHFGNGTRLTVT.

There are a few counts of this clonotype. The chain uses TRBV5-1 and TRBJ2-7, with TRBD1 matching over 9 bases. After removal of 0 bases from V and 2 bases from J, the junction contained 6 bases not matched to a gene. The germline V gene encodes CDR1 SGHRS and CDR2 YFSETQ. This CDR3 spans 16 amino acids. CDR3 residues: CASSLETGQGPYEQYF. The CDR3 bases are TGCGCCAGCAGCTTGGAAACGGGACAGGGACCCTACGAGCAGTACTTC.

This clonotype has a handful of counts. The chain recombines TRBV7-2 with TRBJ1-5; D is perhaps TRBD1 (5 bases). The V gene lost 0 bases and the J gene lost 3 bases, with 12 bases spanning the gap. The CDR3 runs 16 residues. CDR1 is SGHTA, CDR2 FQGNSA, per germline. CDR3 coding DNA: TGTGCCAGCAGCTTAGCGCGGGCAGGGAACAATCAGCCCCAGCATTTT. The encoded protein is CASSLARAGNNQPQHF.

The chain has TRBV19 and TRBJ2-1; 9 bases are a match to TRBD1. The CDR3 is 13 residues long. CDR1 is LNHDA and CDR2 is SQIVND in the germline V gene (reference sequence). Trimming at V came to 8 bases and at J to 6 bases, leaving 5 bases not matched to a gene. The CDR3 region has the DNA TGTGCCAGTGGGACAGGGTTTATCAATGAGCAGTTCTTC. Translating gives CASGTGFINEQFF.

This clonotype was picked up a small number of times. The chain uses TRBV4-1 and TRBJ1-1; D is possibly TRBD1 (6 bases). Germline values: CDR1 MGHRA, CDR2 YSYEKL. V was clipped by 1 base and J by 8 bases, with 11 bases between them. The CDR3 runs 13 residues. The CDR3 coding sequence is TGCGCCAGCAGCCAAGTGGGACAACCAGAAGCTTTCTTT. Translated, it gives CASSQVGQPEAFF.

Ten or more counts support this clonotype. The rearrangement links TRBV4-3 to TRBJ1-5; D possibly corresponds to TRBD1 (5 bases). The ends were cut back, 0 bases at V and 5 bases at J, with 11 bases in the middle. Germline V gene data show CDR1 as LGHNA and CDR2 as YSLEER. CDR3 size: 15 residues. CDR3 in DNA: TGCGCCAGCAGCCAAGATGGCGGGGCGCATCAGCCCCAGCATTTT. Its translation: CASSQDGGAHQPQHF.

CDR3 sequence (DNA): TGCAGTGGCCCACCGGGACAGGGCCCCTACACCTTC. This sequence encodes CSGPPGQGPYTF. V and J are TRBV20-1 and TRBJ1-2; the match to TRBD1 covers 9 bases. V was pared by 7 bases and J by 10 bases, with 10 bases of the junction left unmatched. The CDR3 totals 12 residues. Germline V lookup: CDR1 DFQATT, CDR2 SNEGSKA (reference sequence).

This clonotype was counted between two and nine times. The J gene is TRBJ2-1, the V gene TRBV7-9; TRBD1 matches at 7 bases. Germline-derived CDR1 and CDR2 are SEHNR and FQNEAQ (reference sequence). V was clipped by 0 bases and J by 6 bases; unmatched bases: 8. CDR3 length: 16 residues. The DNA for the CDR3 is TGTGCCAGCAGCTTAGCTCCGCGAGACAGGGCCAATGAGCAGTTCTTC. It is translated as CASSLAPRDRANEQFF.

This clonotype has at least ten counts. The chain joins TRBV5-6 to TRBJ2-5; D is possibly TRBD1 (5 bases). The CDR3 spans 13 residues. Germline lookup yields CDR1 SGHDT and CDR2 YYEEEE. The ends were cut back, 0 bases at V and 5 bases at J, with 8 bases in the middle. The CDR3, as DNA: TGTGCCAGCAGCTTGGGGGCAGGGGAGACCCAGTACTTC. It codes for CASSLGAGETQYF. The whole variable domain, filled in from reference TRBV5-6 and TRBJ2-5, reads DAGVTQSPTHLIKTRGQQVTLRCSPKSGHDTVSWYQQALGQGPQFIFQYYEEEERQRGNFPDRFSGHQFPNYSSELNVNALLLGDSALYLCASSLGAGETQYFGPGTRLLVL.

In this sample, this clonotype turned up a few times. The chain links TRBV7-9 to TRBJ2-7, with D possibly being TRBD1 (6 bases). From germline, CDR1 is SEHNR and CDR2 FQNEAQ (reference sequence). Trimming left V 2 bases short and J 2 bases short, with 7 bases between. This CDR3 spans 13 amino acids. Here the CDR3 DNA reads TGTGCCAGCAGCTTACACAGGGCCTACGAGCAGTACTTC. This gives the protein CASSLHRAYEQYF.

V is TRBV6-1 and J is TRBJ1-2; D might be TRBD1 (5 bases). Trimming cost V 6 bases and J 2 bases, with 25 bases left between them. Per germline, CDR1 MNHNS and CDR2 SASEGT. This CDR3 has 18 amino acids. The CDR3, as DNA: TGTGCCAGCAGCCTCCCCACCGACAGATTAACCACCAACTATGGCTACACCTTC. Translated, it gives CASSLPTDRLTTNYGYTF.

Note on this clonotype: A read error is possible here, since a much larger clone lies one base away. CDR3: CSARRGRDNSPFHF. The CDR3 nucleotides read TGCAGTGCTAGGAGGGGCAGGGATAATTCACCCTTCCACTTT. The gene calls are TRBV20-1 and TRBJ1-6; a possible D gene is TRBD1 (5 bases). From germline, CDR1 is DFQATT and CDR2 SNEGSKA (reference sequence). The length of the CDR3 is 14 residues.

CDR3 DNA: TGTGCCAGCAGCCAAGAAACAAAGGGGGTAGCCTTGTACTTC. It translates to CASSQETKGVALYF. The rearrangement joins TRBV4-2 to TRBJ2-4; D possibly corresponds to TRBD1 (6 bases). Germline loops: CDR1 LGHNA, CDR2 YNFKEQ. The CDR3 is 14 amino acids. V was cut by 0 bases and J by 15 bases, with 18 bases left in between.